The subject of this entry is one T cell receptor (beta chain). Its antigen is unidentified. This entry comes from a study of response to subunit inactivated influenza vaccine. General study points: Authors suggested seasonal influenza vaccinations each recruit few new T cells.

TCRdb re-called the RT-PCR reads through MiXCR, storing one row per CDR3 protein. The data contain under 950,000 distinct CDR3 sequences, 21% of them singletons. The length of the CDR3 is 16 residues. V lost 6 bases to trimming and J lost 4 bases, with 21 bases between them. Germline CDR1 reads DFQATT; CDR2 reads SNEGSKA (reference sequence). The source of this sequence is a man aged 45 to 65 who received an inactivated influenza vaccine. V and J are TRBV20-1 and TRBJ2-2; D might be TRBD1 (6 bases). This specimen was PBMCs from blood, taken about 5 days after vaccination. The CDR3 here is CSAENRLTGSTGELFF. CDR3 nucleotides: TGCAGTGCCGAGAATCGACTGACAGGAAGCACCGGGGAGCTGTTTTTT.